This entry features one T cell receptor beta chain sequence. Its antigen is still unknown. These data come from a study of T cells and Merkel cell carcinoma outcomes. The study, taken as a whole, reports: Merkel cell carcinoma outcomes were reportedly predicted by repertoire and T-cell density.

Measured with immunoSEQ multiplex PCR; TCRdb has only the in-frame clones, and not every one. The sample has 15,000 or so clones, 85% to 90% seen once. The CDR3 contains 17 residues. V lost 6 bases to trimming and J lost 0 bases, with 15 bases between them. Germline values: CDR1 ENHRY, CDR2 SYGVKD. This sequence originates from a human donor with Merkel cell carcinoma. The sequenced sample consisted of tumor tissue from Merkel cell carcinoma. The V and J genes are TRBV10-3 and TRBJ2-6; TRBD2 might be the D (6 bases). CDR3 sequence (DNA): TGTGCCATCAGCGAGGGACTCTTGATCTCTGGGGCCAACGTCCTGACTTTC. The encoded protein is CAISEGLLISGANVLTF.